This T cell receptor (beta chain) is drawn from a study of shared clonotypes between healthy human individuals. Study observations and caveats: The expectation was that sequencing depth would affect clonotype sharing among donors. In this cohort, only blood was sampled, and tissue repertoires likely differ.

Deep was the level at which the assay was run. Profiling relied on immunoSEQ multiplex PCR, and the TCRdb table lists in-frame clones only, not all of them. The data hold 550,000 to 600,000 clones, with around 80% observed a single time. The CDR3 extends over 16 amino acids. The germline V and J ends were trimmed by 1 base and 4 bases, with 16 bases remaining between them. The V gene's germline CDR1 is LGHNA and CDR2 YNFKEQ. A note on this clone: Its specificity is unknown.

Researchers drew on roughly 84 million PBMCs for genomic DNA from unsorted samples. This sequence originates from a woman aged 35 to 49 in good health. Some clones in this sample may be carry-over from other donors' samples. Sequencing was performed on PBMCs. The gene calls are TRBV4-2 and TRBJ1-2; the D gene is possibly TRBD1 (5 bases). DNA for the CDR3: TGTGCCAGCAGCCAAGTCCGAGGGGAGCAGGTCTATGGCTACACCTTC. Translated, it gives CASSQVRGEQVYGYTF.